This T cell receptor beta chain derives from a study of blood T cell repertoires in COVID-19. Whole-study context: From T cells, B-cell-depleted T cells, or PBMCs came the material, which was cDNA or gDNA.

Repertoires were generated with immunoSEQ multiplex PCR, while TCRdb's copy carries only in-frame clones and drops some. Found here are about 180,000 clones, approximately 88% of them singletons; the top ten hold roughly 4.2%. Germline CDR1 reads SQVTM; CDR2 reads ANQGSEA. V gave up 5 bases and J gave up 2 bases, with 10 bases separating them. CDR3 length: 12 amino acids. This clone occurred a few times. The sample consisted of peripheral blood. This clonotype was sampled from a woman aged 25 to 39 with acute or convalescent COVID-19. The chain is built from TRBV29-1 and TRBJ2-7, with D possibly matching TRBD1 (6 bases). CDR3 nucleotide sequence: TGCAGCGTTCAGGGGCAGACCTACGAGCAGTACTTC. It translates to CSVQGQTYEQYF.